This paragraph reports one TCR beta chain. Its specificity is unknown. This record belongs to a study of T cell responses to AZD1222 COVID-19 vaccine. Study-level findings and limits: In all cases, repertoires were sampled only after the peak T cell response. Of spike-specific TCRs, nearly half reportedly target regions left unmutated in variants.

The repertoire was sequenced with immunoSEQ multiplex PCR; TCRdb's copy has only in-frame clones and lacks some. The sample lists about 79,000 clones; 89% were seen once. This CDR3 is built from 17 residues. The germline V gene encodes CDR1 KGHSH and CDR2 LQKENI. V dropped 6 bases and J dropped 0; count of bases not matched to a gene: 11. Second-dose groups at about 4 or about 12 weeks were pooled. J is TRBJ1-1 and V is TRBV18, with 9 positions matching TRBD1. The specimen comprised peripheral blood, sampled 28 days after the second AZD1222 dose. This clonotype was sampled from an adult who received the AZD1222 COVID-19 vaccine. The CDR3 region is CASSAGQGPGMNTEAFF. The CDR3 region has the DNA TGTGCCAGCTCGGCTGGACAGGGGCCTGGGATGAACACTGAAGCTTTCTTT.